This TCR beta chain came from a study of cytomegalovirus exposure and HLA in healthy donors. Study information: HLA-typed donors were the source of approximately 85 million unique TCRs held in an early data release.

Study-wide results and limits: In a later analysis, the majority of CMV-associated beta chains seemingly showed HLA restriction.

The study ran its PCR with 60 Vbeta and 13 Jbeta primers. The assay was immunoSEQ multiplex PCR, and TCRdb's table has in-frame clones only and misses some. Of about 170,000 clones detected, about 79% appear once; the ten largest clones hold less than 2.5%. The V end was cut by 5 bases, the J end by 0 bases, with 16 bases between. Germline assignment: CDR1 SGHAT and CDR2 FQNNGV. This CDR3 spans 16 amino acids. Worth noting for this clone: What it binds is not known.

The rearrangement joins TRBV11-2 to TRBJ1-2; TRBD1 is a possible D gene (5 bases). The sequenced sample was PBMCs. This TCR was recovered from a woman in her forties or fifties in good health and CMV-seronegative. The CDR3 region has the DNA TGTGCCAGCAGCCCCCCATACAGGACCACTAACTATGGCTACACCTTC. Amino acid sequence: CASSPPYRTTNYGYTF.